Presented here are 3 T cell receptor beta chains from one specimen sequenced in a study of shared clonotypes between healthy human individuals. Profiled with immunoSEQ multiplex PCR; TCRdb holds only in-frame clones, not every one. The table shows 650,000 to 800,000 clones, with roughly 72% occurring only once. Sequenced: memory CD4+ T cells sorted from blood. Noted subset: CD45RA-negative fraction. The receptors stem from a woman aged 30 to 39 in good health.

The genes are TRBV23-1 and TRBJ2-1, with 7 positions matching TRBD1. TRBV23-1 is marked as an open reading frame, function uncertain. The CDR3 covers 17 residues. Losses at the gene ends were 0 bases for V and 9 bases for J; bases not matched to a gene: 14. The CDR3 nucleotides are TGCGCCAGCAGTCAATCTCCGGCAGGGGGAATTCGGAGTGAGCAGTTCTTC. It is translated as CASSQSPAGGIRSEQFF.

Comment on this clone: An end of the junction does not agree with germline; a read error may underlie this. The gene calls are TRBV6-1 and TRBJ2-7; D unresolved. CDR1 and CDR2 from the germline V gene are MNHNS and SASEGT. CDR3 length: 13 amino acids. CDR3 sequence reads: CASSESLRTERYF. The DNA of the CDR3 is TGTGCCAGCAGTGAAAGTCTAAGGACCGAGCGGTACTTC.

In DNA, the CDR3 is TGTGCCAGCAGCAAAGCGCGGGGGATATCGTACGAGCAGTACTTC. Protein: CASSKARGISYEQYF. This chain connects TRBV21-1 to TRBJ2-7; TRBD2 is taken as the D call from the table, unchecked against the DNA. TRBV21-1 is noted as a pseudogene. The CDR3 spans 15 residues.